These 29 T cell receptor beta chains were all obtained from the same sample, sequenced in a study of beta chain features in type 1 diabetes. Findings and caveats of the study: Among all four CD4+ subsets, Type 1 diabetes patients had TCRB CDR3s that were moderately but significantly shorter.

Investigators reverse transcribed all isolated RNA, so they sequenced expressed TCRB transcripts. The table came from immunoSEQ multiplex PCR; TCRdb's copy has only in-frame clones and leaves some out. In the table there are 40,000 to 45,000 clones, roughly 70% of which are singletons. These TCRs are of unknown antigen specificity. Input material: Tregs from blood. The receptors were gathered from a woman aged 18-29 years with type 1 diabetes.

This clone was counted between two and nine times. The chain is built from TRBV10-3 and TRBJ2-1; TRBD2 matches at 11 bases. With V trimmed by 7 bases and J by 8 bases, 13 bases remained unmatched. Germline CDR1 and CDR2: ENHRY and SYGVKD. The CDR3 covers 16 residues. DNA of the CDR3: TGTGCCATCACCAGACGTAGCGGGGGGGCGGTGGATGAGCAGTTCTTC. Encoded protein: CAITRRSGGAVDEQFF.

The rearrangement joins TRBV4-3 to TRBJ2-3; 13 nucleotides line up with TRBD2. The germline V gene has CDR1 LGHNA and CDR2 YSLEER. After removal of 3 bases from V and 8 bases from J, the junction contained 8 bases not matched to a gene. The CDR3 runs 16 residues. The CDR3 region has the DNA TGCGCCAGCAGCCAGCCAACTAGCGGGGGGGCCGCTACGCAGTATTTT. Encoded protein: CASSQPTSGGAATQYF.

The chain joins TRBV7-9 to TRBJ1-5; unclear D gene. Germline loops: CDR1 SEHNR, CDR2 FQNEAQ (reference sequence). The CDR3 contains 13 residues. V lost 2 bases to trimming and J lost 4 bases, with 6 bases between them. CDR3 sequence: CASSLTANQPQHF. The CDR3 DNA follows: TGTGCCAGCAGCTTAACAGCAAATCAGCCCCAGCATTTT.

The DNA of the CDR3 is TGTGCCAGCAGTGAGGTAGCAGTTTCCTACGAGCAGTACTTC. Translated, it gives CASSEVAVSYEQYF. The genes are TRBV28 and TRBJ2-7; no clear D gene. Per the germline V gene, CDR1 is MDHEN and CDR2 is SYDVKM. Trimming took 5 bases from V and 1 from J, leaving 12 bases between them. CDR3 length: 14 residues.

This chain uses TRBV27 with TRBJ2-6, with 7 bases identical to TRBD2. Germline lookup yields CDR1 MNHEY and CDR2 SMNVEV (reference sequence). This CDR3 spans 19 amino acids. J was trimmed by 2 bases and V by 2 bases; bases with no gene match: 12. The CDR3 sequence is CASSLRSGVLGTGANVLTF. The CDR3 nucleotides read TGTGCCAGCAGTTTAAGGAGCGGGGTCCTTGGGACTGGGGCCAACGTCCTGACTTTC.

The rearrangement uses TRBV27 and TRBJ2-3; D is unresolved. V lost 2 bases and J lost 5, with 11 bases in between. The CDR3 spans 14 residues. The germline CDR1 and CDR2 sequences are MNHEY and SMNVEV (reference sequence). The CDR3 DNA follows: TGTGCCAGCAGTTTAGGGCAAGTTCGAGATACGCAGTATTTT. It is translated as CASSLGQVRDTQYF.

This chain links TRBV28 with TRBJ2-7; 7 bases are shared with TRBD2. Per germline, CDR1 MDHEN and CDR2 SYDVKM. CDR3 length: 14 residues. The J segment lost 0 bases and the V segment lost 10 bases, leaving 9 bases of the junction unmatched. The CDR3 sequence is CATRLAKSSYEQYF. CDR3 nucleotides: TGTGCCACGAGACTAGCCAAAAGCTCCTACGAGCAGTACTTC.

The genes are TRBV10-3 and TRBJ1-5; tentatively, D is TRBD1 (5 bases). Germline-derived CDR1 and CDR2 are ENHRY and SYGVKD. The CDR3 is 15 amino acids. Trimming stripped 6 bases from V and 2 bases from J, with 14 bases between. Here the CDR3 reads CAISADTGRNQPQHF. The CDR3 coding sequence is TGTGCCATCAGCGCAGATACAGGTCGCAATCAGCCCCAGCATTTT.

This clone was seen only a few times. The J gene is TRBJ2-1, the V gene TRBV18, with 9 bases fitting TRBD2. In germline, CDR1 is KGHSH, CDR2 LQKENI. The CDR3 is made up of 17 amino acids. J was trimmed by 4 bases and V by 4 bases; bases with no gene match: 11. CDR3 in amino acids: CASSQPRGSGGYNEQFF. The CDR3, as DNA: TGTGCCAGCTCACAACCCCGTGGTAGCGGGGGATACAATGAGCAGTTCTTC.

The J gene is TRBJ2-7, the V gene TRBV25-1; 8 bases agree with TRBD1. Per the germline V gene, CDR1 is MGHDK and CDR2 is SYGVNS. The ends lost 5 bases at V and 4 bases at J; junction bases unmatched: 7. This CDR3 is 14 amino acids long. CDR3 region: CASSQRDRIYEQYF. The CDR3 DNA reads TGTGCCAGCAGTCAAAGGGACAGGATTTACGAGCAGTACTTC.

The rearrangement joins TRBV2 to TRBJ2-7; D is perhaps TRBD2 (6 bases). In germline, CDR1 is SNHLY, CDR2 FYNNEI. V shed 5 bases and J shed 6 bases, with 20 bases lying between them. The CDR3 is 15 residues long. For the CDR3, the DNA is TGTGCCAGCAGTCCCAGCGGACTACCCTCTGGCGAGCAGTACTTC. The encoded protein is CASSPSGLPSGEQYF.

V is TRBV11-2 and J is TRBJ2-5; 10 nucleotides line up with TRBD2. J lost 4 bases, V lost 1 base, and 6 bases had no gene match. The CDR3 runs to 16 residues. The germline gives CDR1 SGHAT, CDR2 FQNNGV. CDR3 nucleotide sequence: TGTGCCAGCAGCTTAGGAGGTCTAGCGGGAGTAGAGACCCAGTACTTC. Protein sequence: CASSLGGLAGVETQYF.

V gene TRBV18 combines with J gene TRBJ1-6; a possible D gene is TRBD1 (6 bases). Looked up from germline, CDR1 is KGHSH and CDR2 is LQKENI. Trimming shortened V by 1 base and J by 0 bases, and 19 bases separated the two germline ends. The CDR3 consists of 20 residues. This chain's CDR3 is CASSPLGPGQKSSYNSPLHF. The CDR3 DNA sequence: TGTGCCAGCTCACCACTCGGCCCGGGACAAAAGAGCTCCTATAATTCACCCCTCCACTTT.

The chain couples TRBV15 to TRBJ2-6, with D maybe TRBD2 (6 bases). The CDR3 is 18 amino acids. Trimming took off 1 base at V and 1 base at J, with 14 bases between the two ends. Germline V gene data show CDR1 as LNHNV and CDR2 as YYDKDF (reference sequence). The DNA of the CDR3 is TGTGCCACCAGCAGAGGTACCGGCGGGGAATCTGGGGCCAACGTCCTGACTTTC. This sequence encodes CATSRGTGGESGANVLTF. Combining the CDR3 with reference TRBV15 and TRBJ2-6 gives the whole variable domain DAMVIQNPRYQVTQFGKPVTLSCSQTLNHNVMYWYQQKSSQAPKLLFHYYDKDFNNEADTPDNFQSRRPNTSFCFLDIRSPGLGDTAMYLCATSRGTGGESGANVLTFGAGSRLTVL.

J is TRBJ2-7 and V is TRBV6-5; tentatively, D is TRBD2 (6 bases). V lost 7 bases and J lost 3, with 19 bases in between. The CDR3 runs to 15 residues. Germline V gene sequence: CDR1 MNHEY, CDR2 SVGAGI. As DNA, the CDR3 is TGTGCCAGCACCGTCGGAGGGTGGGAAAACTACGAGCAGTACTTC. The encoded protein is CASTVGGWENYEQYF.

The chain is built from TRBV5-5 and TRBJ1-6; D gene ambiguous. Germline V CDR1 and CDR2: SGHKS, YYEKEE (reference sequence). Trimming stripped 0 bases from V and 10 bases from J, with 5 bases between. This CDR3 spans 12 amino acids. As DNA, the CDR3 is TGTGCCAGCAGCTTGGATCTCTCACCCCTCCACTTT. This sequence encodes CASSLDLSPLHF.

With regard to this clone: A junction end diverges from the germline sequence, so it may reflect a read error. V is TRBV7-9 and J is TRBJ2-1; tentative D call: TRBD2 (7 bases). Germline values: CDR1 SEHNR, CDR2 FQNEAQ (reference sequence). The CDR3 is made up of 16 amino acids. DNA for the CDR3: TGTGCCAGCAGCTATGGGGGGGGGCGATCCTCCAATGAGCAGTTCTTC. It specifies CASSYGGGRSSNEQFF.

This clone was detected once. The CDR3: CASSFRAGLNNEQFF. The DNA of the CDR3 is TGCGCCAGCAGTTTCAGGGCGGGACTAAACAATGAGCAGTTCTTC. This chain connects TRBV5-1 to TRBJ2-1; 7 bases fit TRBD2. The CDR3 is 15 residues long. Germline lookup yields CDR1 SGHRS and CDR2 YFSETQ. The V gene end was trimmed by 5 bases and the J gene end by 5 bases; junction bases not matched to a gene: 10.

The chain carries TRBV18 and TRBJ1-4, with TRBD1 matching over 12 bases. With 8 bases clipped from V and 8 bases from J, the junction kept 9 bases outside the gene matches. The CDR3 sequence is 15 residues long. Germline V lookup: CDR1 KGHSH, CDR2 LQKENI. The CDR3 coding sequence is TGTGCCAGCGCGGGACAGGGGGCAGGCAACGAAAAACTGTTTTTT. This sequence encodes CASAGQGAGNEKLFF.

The V and J genes are TRBV10-3 and TRBJ1-4, with 7 bases that match TRBD1. This CDR3 contains 13 residues. V lost 10 bases and J lost 5; bases outside the gene matches: 7. The germline gives CDR1 ENHRY, CDR2 SYGVKD. The CDR3 bases are TGTGCCACCTCGGGACAGAGGAATGAAAAACTGTTTTTT. It translates to CATSGQRNEKLFF.

The chain carries TRBV5-5 and TRBJ1-5, with TRBD1 matching over 8 bases. Germline-derived CDR1 and CDR2 are SGHKS and YYEKEE (reference sequence). CDR3 length equals 15 residues. The ends lost 3 bases at V and 5 bases at J; junction bases unmatched: 7. DNA for the CDR3: TGTGCCAGCAGCTCGGACAGGGACGAGTATCAGCCCCAGCATTTT. It specifies CASSSDRDEYQPQHF.

The rearrangement joins TRBV6-6 to TRBJ2-1; 11 bases align to TRBD2. The CDR3 totals 16 residues. V gave up 6 bases and J gave up 8 bases; unmatched junction bases: 12. Germline assignment: CDR1 MNHNY and CDR2 SVGAGI (reference sequence). This chain's CDR3 is CASRPLAGGSFDEQFF. Here the CDR3 DNA reads TGTGCCAGCAGGCCCCTAGCGGGAGGAAGTTTCGATGAGCAGTTCTTC.

The rearrangement uses TRBV18 and TRBJ2-1, with 7 nucleotides matching TRBD2. The trim removed 1 base at V and 8 bases at J, leaving 8 bases unmatched. The CDR3 runs 15 residues. Germline V lookup: CDR1 KGHSH, CDR2 LQKENI. CDR3 in amino acids: CASSPLYTSADEQFF. The CDR3, as DNA: TGTGCCAGCTCACCACTTTATACTAGCGCGGATGAGCAGTTCTTC.

V is TRBV7-2 and J is TRBJ2-2, with D perhaps matching TRBD1 (5 bases). The V gene's germline CDR1 is SGHTA and CDR2 FQGNSA. With 5 bases removed from V and 0 bases from J, the gap between germline ends came to 13 bases. This CDR3 comprises 16 residues. Here the CDR3 reads CASSPSVTANTGELFF. The CDR3 bases are TGTGCCAGCAGCCCCTCCGTGACAGCGAACACCGGGGAGCTGTTTTTT.

The CDR3 nucleotides are TGTGCCAGCTCCCAGAAGAGACTAGCGGAGCCCACCTTCTCCCTCACAGATACGCAGTATTTT. Its protein is CASSQKRLAEPTFSLTDTQYF. This sequence joins TRBV18 and TRBJ2-3, with TRBD2 matching over 9 bases. This CDR3 is built from 21 residues. Unmatched junction bases numbered 24, after V lost 6 bases and J lost 2 bases. Per the germline V gene, CDR1 is KGHSH and CDR2 is LQKENI.

The chain links TRBV5-1 to TRBJ2-5; 8 bases are shared with TRBD2. V gave up 0 bases and J gave up 1 base; unmatched junction bases: 5. Germline loops: CDR1 SGHRS, CDR2 YFSETQ. The CDR3 covers 16 residues. The CDR3 spells CASSLVVAGRQETQYF. The CDR3 region has the DNA TGCGCCAGCAGCTTGGTGGTAGCGGGGCGCCAAGAGACCCAGTACTTC. The full variable domain, its missing parts supplied by reference TRBV5-1 and TRBJ2-5, is KAGVTQTPRYLIKTRGQQVTLSCSPISGHRSVSWYQQTPGQGLQFLFEYFSETQRNKGNFPGRFSGRQFSNSRSEMNVSTLELGDSALYLCASSLVVAGRQETQYFGPGTRLLVL.

This sequence joins TRBV7-8 and TRBJ1-5, with D perhaps matching TRBD1 (5 bases). Deletions cut 4 bases from V and 5 bases from J, with 21 bases between. The CDR3 is made up of 17 amino acids. Per the germline V gene, CDR1 is SGHVS and CDR2 is FQNEAQ. This CDR3 reads CASSWRGFGGADQPQHF. The CDR3 nucleotides are TGTGCCAGCAGCTGGCGTGGGTTTGGAGGGGCGGATCAGCCCCAGCATTTT.

The chain links TRBV7-2 to TRBJ2-7; 7 bases map to TRBD2. The CDR3 runs to 14 residues. The ends lost 3 bases at V and 7 bases at J; junction bases unmatched: 9. Germline values: CDR1 SGHTA, CDR2 FQGNSA. The CDR3 DNA is TGTGCCAGCAGCTTCGGGGGAGGGCCGGGTGAGCAGTACTTC. Its protein is CASSFGGGPGEQYF.

The chain employs TRBV5-1 and TRBJ2-3, with 12 bases aligning to TRBD2. This CDR3 contains 19 residues. Trimming at V came to 6 bases and at J to 5 bases, leaving 19 bases not matched to a gene. From germline, CDR1 is SGHRS and CDR2 YFSETQ. CDR3: CASTPSGTRLAGVIDTQYF. CDR3 DNA: TGCGCCAGCACCCCATCCGGGACCAGACTAGCGGGAGTCATAGATACGCAGTATTTT.